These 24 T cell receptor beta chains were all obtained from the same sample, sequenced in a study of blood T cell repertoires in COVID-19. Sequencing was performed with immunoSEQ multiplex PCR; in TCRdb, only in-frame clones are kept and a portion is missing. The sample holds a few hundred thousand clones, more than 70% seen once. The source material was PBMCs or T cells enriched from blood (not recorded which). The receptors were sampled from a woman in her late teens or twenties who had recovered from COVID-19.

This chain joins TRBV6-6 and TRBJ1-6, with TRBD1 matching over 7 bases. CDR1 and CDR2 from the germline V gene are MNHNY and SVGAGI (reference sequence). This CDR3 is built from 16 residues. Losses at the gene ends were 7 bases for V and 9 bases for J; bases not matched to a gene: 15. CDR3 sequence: CASTPKGAALGSPLHF. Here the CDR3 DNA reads TGTGCCAGCACTCCCAAGGGGGCGGCGTTGGGTTCACCCCTCCACTTT.

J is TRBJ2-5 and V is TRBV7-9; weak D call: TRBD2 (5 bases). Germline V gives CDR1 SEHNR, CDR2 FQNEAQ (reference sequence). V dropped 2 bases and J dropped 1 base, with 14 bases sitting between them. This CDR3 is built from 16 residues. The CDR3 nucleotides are TGTGCCAGCAGCTTAAAGGGAGTGGAAATCCAAGAGACCCAGTACTTC. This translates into CASSLKGVEIQETQYF.

This CDR3 is CASSPHSGTGSYEQYF. The DNA of the CDR3 is TGTGCCAGCAGCCCCCACTCCGGGACAGGATCCTACGAGCAGTACTTC. The V call is TRBV9, the J call TRBJ2-7; 8 bases fit TRBD1. The junction had 10 bases not matched to a gene; V was cut back by 4 bases and J by 1 base. This CDR3 is built from 16 residues. CDR1 SGDLS and CDR2 YYNGEE come from the germline V gene.

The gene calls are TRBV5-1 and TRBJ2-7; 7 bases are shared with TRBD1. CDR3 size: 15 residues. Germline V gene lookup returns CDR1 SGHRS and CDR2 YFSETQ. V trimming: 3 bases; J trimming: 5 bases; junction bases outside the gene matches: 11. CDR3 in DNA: TGCGCCAGCAGCTCCCTACCGACAGGGATGGACGAGCAGTACTTC. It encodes CASSSLPTGMDEQYF.

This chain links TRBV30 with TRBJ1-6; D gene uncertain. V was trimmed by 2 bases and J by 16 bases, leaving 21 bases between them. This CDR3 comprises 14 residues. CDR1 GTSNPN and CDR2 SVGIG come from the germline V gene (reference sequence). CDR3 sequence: CAWSSVRPPRGLHF. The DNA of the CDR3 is TGTGCCTGGAGTTCGGTCAGGCCCCCTCGGGGTCTCCACTTT.

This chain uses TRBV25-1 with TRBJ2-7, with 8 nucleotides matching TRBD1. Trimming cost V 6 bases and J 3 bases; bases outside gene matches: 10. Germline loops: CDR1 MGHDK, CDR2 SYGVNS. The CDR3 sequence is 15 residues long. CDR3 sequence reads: CASRGTGLRNYEQYF. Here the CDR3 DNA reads TGTGCCAGCAGAGGGACAGGTTTGAGGAACTACGAGCAGTACTTC.

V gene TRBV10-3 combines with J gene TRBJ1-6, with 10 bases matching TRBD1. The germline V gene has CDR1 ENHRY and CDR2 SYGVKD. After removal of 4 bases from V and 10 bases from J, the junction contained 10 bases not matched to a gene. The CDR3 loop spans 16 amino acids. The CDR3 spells CAISGPPGQGRSPLHF. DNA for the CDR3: TGTGCCATCAGTGGACCCCCGGGACAGGGGAGGTCACCCCTCCACTTT.

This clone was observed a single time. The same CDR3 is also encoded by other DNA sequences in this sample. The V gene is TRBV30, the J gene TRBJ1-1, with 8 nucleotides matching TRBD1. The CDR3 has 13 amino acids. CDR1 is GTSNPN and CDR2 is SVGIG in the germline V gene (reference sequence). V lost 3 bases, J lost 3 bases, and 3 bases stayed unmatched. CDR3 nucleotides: TGTGCCTGGAGAGGACAGGGAGACACTGAAGCTTTCTTT. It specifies CAWRGQGDTEAFF.

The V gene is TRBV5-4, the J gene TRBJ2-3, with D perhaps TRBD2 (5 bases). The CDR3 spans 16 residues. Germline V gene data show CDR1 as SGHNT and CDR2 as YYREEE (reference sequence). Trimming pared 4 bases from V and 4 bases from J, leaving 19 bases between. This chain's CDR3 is CASSDRGRRPPDTQYF. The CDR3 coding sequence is TGTGCCAGCAGCGATCGGGGTCGGAGACCCCCAGATACGCAGTATTTT.

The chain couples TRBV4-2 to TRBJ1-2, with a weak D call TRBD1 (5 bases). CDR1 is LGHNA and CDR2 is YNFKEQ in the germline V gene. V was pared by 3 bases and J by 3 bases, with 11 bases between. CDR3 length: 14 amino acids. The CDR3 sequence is CASSHPGEDYGYTF. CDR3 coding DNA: TGTGCCAGCAGCCATCCGGGGGAAGACTATGGCTACACCTTC.

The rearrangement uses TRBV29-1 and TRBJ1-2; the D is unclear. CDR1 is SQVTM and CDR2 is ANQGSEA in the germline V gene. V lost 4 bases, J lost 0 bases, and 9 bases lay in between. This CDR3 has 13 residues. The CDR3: CSVVRVPNYGYTF. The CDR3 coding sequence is TGCAGCGTTGTGAGAGTTCCTAACTATGGCTACACCTTC.

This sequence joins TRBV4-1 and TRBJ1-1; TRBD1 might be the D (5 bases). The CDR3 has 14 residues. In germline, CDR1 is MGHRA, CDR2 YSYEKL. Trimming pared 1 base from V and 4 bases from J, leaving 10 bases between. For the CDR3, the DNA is TGCGCCAGCAGCCAAGCAGGGTCGACCACTGAAGCTTTCTTT. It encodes CASSQAGSTTEAFF.

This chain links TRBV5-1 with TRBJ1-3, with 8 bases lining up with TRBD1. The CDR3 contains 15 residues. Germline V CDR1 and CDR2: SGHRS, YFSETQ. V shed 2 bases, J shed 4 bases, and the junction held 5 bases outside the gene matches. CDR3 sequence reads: CASSFSGGSGNTIYF. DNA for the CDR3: TGCGCCAGCAGCTTCTCAGGGGGCTCCGGAAACACCATATATTTT.

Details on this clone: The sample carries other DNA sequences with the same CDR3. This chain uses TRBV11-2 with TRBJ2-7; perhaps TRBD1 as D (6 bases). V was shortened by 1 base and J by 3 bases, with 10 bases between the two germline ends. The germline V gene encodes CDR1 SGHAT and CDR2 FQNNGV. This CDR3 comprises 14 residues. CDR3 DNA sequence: TGTGCCAGCAGCTTAGGGACAGAACTCTACGAGCAGTACTTC. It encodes CASSLGTELYEQYF. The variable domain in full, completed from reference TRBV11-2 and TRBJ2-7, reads EAGVAQSPRYKIIEKRQSVAFWCNPISGHATLYWYQQILGQGPKLLIQFQNNGVVDDSQLPKDRFSAERLKGVDSTLKIQPAKLEDSAVYLCASSLGTELYEQYFGPGTRLTVT.

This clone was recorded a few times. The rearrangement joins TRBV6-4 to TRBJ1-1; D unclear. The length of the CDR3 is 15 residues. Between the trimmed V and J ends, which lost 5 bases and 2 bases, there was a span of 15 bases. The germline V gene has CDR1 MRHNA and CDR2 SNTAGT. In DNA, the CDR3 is TGTGCCAGCAGTCTGAACGGAGGCAGTAACACTGAAGCTTTCTTT. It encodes CASSLNGGSNTEAFF.

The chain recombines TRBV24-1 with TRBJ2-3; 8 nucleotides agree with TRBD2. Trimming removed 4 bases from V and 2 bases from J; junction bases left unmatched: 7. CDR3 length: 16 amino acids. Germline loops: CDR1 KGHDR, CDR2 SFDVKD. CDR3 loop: CATSEPSGGPTDTQYF. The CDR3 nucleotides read TGTGCCACCAGTGAGCCCAGCGGGGGACCCACAGATACGCAGTATTTT.

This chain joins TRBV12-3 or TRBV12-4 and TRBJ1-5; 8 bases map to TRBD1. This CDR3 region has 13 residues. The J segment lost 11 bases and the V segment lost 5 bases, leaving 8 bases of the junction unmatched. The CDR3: CASSPFAGGTQHF. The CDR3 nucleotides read TGTGCCAGCAGTCCCTTCGCAGGGGGCACCCAGCATTTT.

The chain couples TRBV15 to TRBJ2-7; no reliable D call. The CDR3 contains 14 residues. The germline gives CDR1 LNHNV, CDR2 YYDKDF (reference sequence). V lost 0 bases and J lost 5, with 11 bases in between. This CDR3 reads CATSREGRYDEQYF. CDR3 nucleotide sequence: TGTGCCACCAGCAGAGAGGGCAGGTACGACGAGCAGTACTTC.

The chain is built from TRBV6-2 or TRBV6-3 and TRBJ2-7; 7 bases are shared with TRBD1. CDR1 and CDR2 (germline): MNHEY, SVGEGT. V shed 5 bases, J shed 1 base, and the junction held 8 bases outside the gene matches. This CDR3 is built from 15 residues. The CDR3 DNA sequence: TGTGCCAGCAGTGCCGTCTCGGGACAGTCCTACGAGCAGTACTTC. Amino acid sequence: CASSAVSGQSYEQYF.

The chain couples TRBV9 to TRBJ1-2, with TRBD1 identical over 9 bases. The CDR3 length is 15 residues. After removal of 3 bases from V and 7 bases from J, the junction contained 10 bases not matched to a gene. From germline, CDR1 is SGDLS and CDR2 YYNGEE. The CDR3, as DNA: TGTGCCAGCAGCGCCAGCGGGACAGGGTTGCCTGGCTACACCTTC. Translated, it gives CASSASGTGLPGYTF.

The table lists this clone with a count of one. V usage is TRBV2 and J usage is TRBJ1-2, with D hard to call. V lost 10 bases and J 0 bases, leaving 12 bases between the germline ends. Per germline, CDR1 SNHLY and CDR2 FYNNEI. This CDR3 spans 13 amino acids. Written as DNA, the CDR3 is TGTGCCAACCAGGACGGGACTAACTATGGCTACACCTTC. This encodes CANQDGTNYGYTF.

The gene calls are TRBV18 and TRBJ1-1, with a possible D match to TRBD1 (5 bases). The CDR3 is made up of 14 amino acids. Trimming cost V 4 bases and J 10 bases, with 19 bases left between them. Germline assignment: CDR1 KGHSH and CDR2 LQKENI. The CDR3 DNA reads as TGTGCCAGCTCACTAGGGGCTATTCGGGAGGTAGCTTTCTTT. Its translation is CASSLGAIREVAFF.

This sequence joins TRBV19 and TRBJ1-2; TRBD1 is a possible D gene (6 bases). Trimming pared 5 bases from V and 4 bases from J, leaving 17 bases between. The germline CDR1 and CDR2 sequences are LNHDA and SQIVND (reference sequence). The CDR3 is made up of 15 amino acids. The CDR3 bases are TGTGCCAGTAGTGTCCCGGGACAAAGAGCCTATGGCTACACCTTC. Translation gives CASSVPGQRAYGYTF.

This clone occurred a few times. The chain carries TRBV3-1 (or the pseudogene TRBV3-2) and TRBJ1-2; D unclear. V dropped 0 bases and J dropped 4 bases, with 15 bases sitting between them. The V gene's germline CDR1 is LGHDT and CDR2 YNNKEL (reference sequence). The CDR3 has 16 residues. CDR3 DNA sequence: TGTGCCAGCAGCCAAGATCGCGGAGTCCAAGGCTATGGCTACACCTTC. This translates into CASSQDRGVQGYGYTF.